This TCR beta chain was captured by sequencing in a study of cytomegalovirus exposure and HLA in healthy donors. Broader study findings: CMV serostatus stood as the only immune exposure information on hand.

Remarks on this clone: No antigen is known for it.

The J segment lost 1 base and the V segment lost 6 bases, leaving 5 bases of the junction unmatched. Germline V gives CDR1 MNHNY, CDR2 SVGAGI (reference sequence). The CDR3 has 15 amino acids. PCR primers comprised 60 Vbeta and 13 Jbeta primers. TCRdb keeps only in-frame clones here, not all; method: immunoSEQ multiplex PCR. The data contain approximately 190,000 clones, about 80% of them singletons. The chain employs TRBV6-6 and TRBJ2-5, with 10 bases that match TRBD1. The clonotype originates from a woman aged 45-65 years in good health and CMV-seropositive. Sequencing used PBMCs. Here the CDR3 reads CASREGQGFQETQYF. The CDR3 nucleotides read TGTGCCAGCAGGGAGGGACAGGGGTTCCAAGAGACCCAGTACTTC.